This T cell receptor (beta chain) appears in the sequencing data of a study of OX40 agonist ivuxolimab in advanced cancers. Sequencing used immunoSEQ multiplex PCR; TCRdb keeps in-frame clones, though not all of them. Of 65,000 or so clones listed, approximately 80% are singletons. Sequences were derived from CD4+ or CD8+ T cells sorted from blood, sampled in a trial of the OX40 agonist ivuxolimab. This sequence originates from an adult with an advanced solid tumor such as melanoma, head and neck, liver or kidney cancer.

In DNA form, the CDR3 reads TGTGCCAGCAGCTTAGGGAGACTAGCCGATGAGCAGTTCTTC. Its translation is CASSLGRLADEQFF. The chain has TRBV7-2 and TRBJ2-1; 7 bases line up with TRBD2. With V trimmed by 1 base and J by 8 bases, 5 bases remained unmatched. From germline, CDR1 is SGHTA and CDR2 FQGNSA. The CDR3 totals 14 residues.